The 13 T cell receptor beta chains below were found in one sample sequenced in a study of T cell responses to AZD1222 COVID-19 vaccine. The data were produced by immunoSEQ multiplex PCR, yet TCRdb's version contains in-frame clones alone and is incomplete. The sample lists 69,000 or so clones; around 89% were seen once. The specimen comprised peripheral blood, sampled 28 days after the second dose of the MenACWY control vaccine. Source of these receptors: an adult who received the MenACWY meningococcal vaccine as a control.

This chain connects TRBV7-2 to TRBJ2-5; 11 bases match TRBD1. Trimming took 6 bases from V and 5 from J; bases not matched to a gene: 8. Germline loops: CDR1 SGHTA, CDR2 FQGNSA. This CDR3 contains 15 residues. CDR3 region: CASRSGQGAFETQYF. DNA for the CDR3: TGTGCCAGCAGATCCGGACAGGGGGCTTTCGAGACCCAGTACTTC.

The chain uses TRBV6-5 and TRBJ2-3; D may be TRBD1 or TRBD2 (6 bases each). CDR3 length equals 16 residues. V shed 4 bases and J shed 6 bases, with 20 bases lying between them. CDR1 is MNHEY, CDR2 SVGAGI, per germline. In DNA, the CDR3 is TGTGCCAGCAGTTCTCGTCACAGGGAAGGGGGGGATACGCAGTATTTT. Residues: CASSSRHREGGDTQYF.

The genes are TRBV5-6 and TRBJ2-7; possibly TRBD2 for D (5 bases). V lost 2 bases to trimming and J lost 1 base, with 10 bases between them. Germline lookup yields CDR1 SGHDT and CDR2 YYEEEE. This CDR3 is built from 14 residues. The CDR3 region has the DNA TGTGCCAGCAGCTTTTACTCGGGGTCCTACGAGCAGTACTTC. It encodes CASSFYSGSYEQYF.

This clone was detected only once. CDR3 coding DNA: TGTGCCACCTTGGTGCCGGGCACAGATACGCAGTATTTT. Residues: CATLVPGTDTQYF. This rearrangement joins TRBV15 to TRBJ2-3; the D is unclear. Per the germline V gene, CDR1 is LNHNV and CDR2 is YYDKDF (reference sequence). This CDR3 is 13 amino acids long. V lost 8 bases to trimming and J lost 1 base, with 10 bases between them.

The V and J genes are TRBV3-1 (or the pseudogene TRBV3-2) and TRBJ1-2, with D maybe TRBD1 (5 bases). This CDR3 has 16 amino acids. Germline lookup yields CDR1 LGHDT and CDR2 YNNKEL (reference sequence). Trimming removed 1 base at V and 4 bases at J, with 16 bases between. CDR3 nucleotides: TGTGCCAGCAGCCAAGCCGGGGGGGGACTCGCCTATGGCTACACCTTC. This sequence encodes CASSQAGGGLAYGYTF.

This clone appeared once. V and J are TRBV27 and TRBJ2-7; D possibly corresponds to TRBD1 (5 bases). The CDR3 contains 15 residues. With 6 bases removed from V and 0 bases from J, the gap between germline ends came to 15 bases. Germline V CDR1 and CDR2: MNHEY, SMNVEV (reference sequence). The chain's CDR3 is CASRDSFGSSYEQYF. In DNA form, the CDR3 reads TGTGCCAGCAGAGACAGCTTTGGAAGCTCCTACGAGCAGTACTTC.

The chain joins TRBV28 to TRBJ1-5; no reliable D call. Germline V gives CDR1 MDHEN, CDR2 SYDVKM. This CDR3 comprises 14 residues. V gave up 1 base and J gave up 7 bases, with 11 bases separating them. CDR3 bases: TGTGCCAGCAGTTTATACGGGCAAGGACAGCCCCAGCATTTT. It encodes CASSLYGQGQPQHF.

This clone was observed a handful of times. This chain uses TRBV15 with TRBJ1-4; D unresolved. V was shortened by 0 bases and J by 8 bases, with 22 bases between the two germline ends. Per germline, CDR1 LNHNV and CDR2 YYDKDF (reference sequence). This CDR3 has 18 amino acids. CDR3 protein: CATSREGVAGPEWEKLFF. In DNA form, the CDR3 reads TGTGCCACCAGCAGAGAAGGCGTCGCAGGACCGGAATGGGAAAAACTGTTTTTT.

The gene calls are TRBV5-5 and TRBJ2-7, with D possibly being TRBD1 (6 bases). Germline assignment: CDR1 SGHKS and CDR2 YYEKEE (reference sequence). The CDR3 has 14 residues. V was cut by 0 bases and J by 5 bases, with 12 bases left in between. The CDR3 region has the DNA TGTGCCAGCAGCTTGGGAACAGGGATACACGAGCAGTACTTC. This encodes CASSLGTGIHEQYF.

The chain is built from TRBV10-3 and TRBJ1-1; D is unresolved. The CDR3 runs 16 residues. The V and J ends lost 4 bases and 0 bases respectively, with 15 bases between them. The V gene's germline CDR1 is ENHRY and CDR2 SYGVKD. The CDR3 region is CAISGGWGGMNTEAFF. The CDR3 coding sequence is TGTGCCATCAGTGGGGGTTGGGGAGGCATGAACACTGAAGCTTTCTTT.

V and J are TRBV10-3 and TRBJ1-2; D call uncertain. Germline CDR1 reads ENHRY; CDR2 reads SYGVKD. This CDR3 region has 13 residues. Deletions cut 5 bases from V and 4 bases from J, with 11 bases between. CDR3 coding DNA: TGTGCCATCAGTCAAGGACTGACCTATGGCTACACCTTC. Protein: CAISQGLTYGYTF.

This clone was recorded only once. V gene TRBV6-1 combines with J gene TRBJ1-5; D is possibly TRBD1 (5 bases). V shed 3 bases and J shed 4 bases, with 10 bases lying between them. Germline lookup yields CDR1 MNHNS and CDR2 SASEGT. The CDR3 length is 14 residues. CDR3 coding DNA: TGTGCCAGCAGTGATGGGCAGGGTAATCAGCCCCAGCATTTT. This sequence encodes CASSDGQGNQPQHF.

The chain employs TRBV7-2 and TRBJ2-2; D is possibly TRBD2 (6 bases). Germline CDR1 is SGHTA and CDR2 is FQGNSA. V lost 1 base to trimming and J lost 3 bases, with 9 bases between them. This CDR3 contains 15 residues. The CDR3 nucleotides read TGTGCCAGCAGCTTAGTCGGGGGTGACACCGGGGAGCTGTTTTTT. Translation gives CASSLVGGDTGELFF.